These 17 T cell receptor beta chains were all obtained from the same sample, sequenced in a study of OX40 agonist ivuxolimab in advanced cancers. The method was the immunoSEQ multiplex PCR assay. TCRdb provides this immuneACCESS table in a form limited to in-frame rearrangements. Some clones are lacking; in checked studies, under half of them reflect an unresolved V gene, and why the rest are absent is not known. In this sample the table shows roughly 74,000 clones, 80% to 95% of which occur a single time. Together, the top ten hold 6.5% to 9.5% of the sample. This specimen was CD4+ or CD8+ T cells sorted from blood, taken in a trial of the OX40 agonist ivuxolimab. The receptors were sampled from an adult with an advanced solid tumor such as melanoma, head and neck, liver or kidney cancer.

The genes are TRBV4-1 and TRBJ2-3; no clear D. This CDR3 is built from 15 residues. The V gene's germline CDR1 is MGHRA and CDR2 YSYEKL. Deletions cut 1 base from V and 2 bases from J, with 10 bases between. Here the CDR3 reads CASSQAITDTDTQYF. In DNA, the CDR3 is TGCGCCAGCAGCCAAGCCATAACGGACACAGATACGCAGTATTTT.

The rearrangement joins TRBV7-3 to TRBJ2-7; TRBD2 matches 12 bases. The CDR3 is 16 residues long. The germline V gene has CDR1 SGHTA and CDR2 FQGTGA. The V gene end was trimmed by 4 bases and the J gene end by 0 bases; junction bases not matched to a gene: 4. CDR3 protein: CASSSGLAGPSYEQYF. The CDR3 DNA sequence: TGTGCCAGCAGCTCTGGACTAGCGGGGCCCTCCTACGAGCAGTACTTC. The variable domain in full, with the rest retrieved from reference TRBV7-3 and TRBJ2-7, is GAGVSQTPSNKVTEKGKYVELRCDPISGHTALYWYRQSLGQGPEFLIYFQGTGAADDSGLPNDRFFAVRPEGSVSTLKIQRTERGDSAVYLCASSSGLAGPSYEQYFGPGTRLTVT.

The chain combines TRBV7-9 with TRBJ2-1, with D uncertain. Germline V lookup: CDR1 SEHNR, CDR2 FQNEAQ (reference sequence). The CDR3 is 14 amino acids. V was clipped by 5 bases and J by 3 bases, with 11 bases between them. This CDR3 reads CASSGVRFYNEQFF. The CDR3 nucleotides read TGTGCCAGCAGCGGCGTTAGGTTCTACAATGAGCAGTTCTTC.

The chain uses TRBV6-4 and TRBJ2-3; no reliable D call. Trimming left V 4 bases short and J 0 bases short, with 5 bases between. Germline CDR1 MRHNA, CDR2 SNTAGT. This CDR3 is 13 amino acids long. The CDR3 region has the DNA TGTGCCAGCAGTGTAGAGAGCACAGATACGCAGTATTTT. It is translated as CASSVESTDTQYF.

The J gene is TRBJ1-1, the V gene TRBV7-9; no reliable D call. This CDR3 has 11 amino acids. Deletions cut 2 bases from V and 6 bases from J, with 4 bases between. Per germline, CDR1 SEHNR and CDR2 FQNEAQ (reference sequence). CDR3 sequence reads: CASSLPAEAFF. The CDR3 DNA sequence: TGTGCCAGCAGCTTACCCGCTGAAGCTTTCTTT.

Points on this clone: One end of the junction is discordant with germline, which a read error may explain. The chain joins TRBV5-1 to TRBJ2-7; 8 bases match TRBD1. Germline V CDR1 and CDR2: SGHRS, YFSETQ. The CDR3 has 11 amino acids. The CDR3 region is CASSEGTGKFF. CDR3 nucleotide sequence: TGCGCCAGCAGCGAGGGGACAGGCAAGTTCTTC. The full variable domain, completed using reference TRBV5-1 and TRBJ2-7, is KAGVTQTPRYLIKTRGQQVTLSCSPISGHRSVSWYQQTPGQGLQFLFEYFSETQRNKGNFPGRFSGRQFSNSRSEMNVSTLELGDSALYLCASSEGTGKFFGPGTRLTVT.

The genes are TRBV2 and TRBJ2-1, with 9 nucleotides matching TRBD2. V lost 3 bases and J lost 7; bases outside the gene matches: 10. The CDR3 length is 16 residues. In germline, CDR1 is SNHLY, CDR2 FYNNEI. CDR3 amino acids: CASSDSGGGAKNEQFF. Written as DNA, the CDR3 is TGTGCCAGCAGTGACTCGGGCGGGGGGGCCAAGAATGAGCAGTTCTTC.

The chain has TRBV5-5 and TRBJ1-1, with 8 bases identical to TRBD1. V shed 4 bases and J 4 bases; nucleotides not matched to a gene: 3. The CDR3 totals 13 residues. The germline CDR1 and CDR2 sequences are SGHKS and YYEKEE (reference sequence). In DNA, the CDR3 is TGTGCCAGCAGCCTGACAGGGGTCACTGAAGCTTTCTTT. Translated, it gives CASSLTGVTEAFF.

This chain connects TRBV4-1 to TRBJ2-6; D not resolved. The CDR3 contains 14 residues. V shed 3 bases and J shed 1 base, with 4 bases lying between them. Germline CDR1 MGHRA, CDR2 YSYEKL. CDR3 coding DNA: TGCGCCAGCAGCCAGCTGTCTGGGGCCAACGTCCTGACTTTC. This encodes CASSQLSGANVLTF.

This chain connects TRBV7-5 to TRBJ1-4. TRBV7-5 is deemed a pseudogene. The CDR3 is 15 residues long. DNA for the CDR3: TGTGTCAGAAGCTTGGTTAAGGGAGGGGGTGAAAAACTGTTTTTT. The encoded protein is CVRSLVKGGGEKLFF.

CDR3 sequence reads: CASSTLGLDYEQYF. The DNA for the CDR3 is TGTGCCAGCAGTACCCTCGGGCTTGACTACGAGCAGTACTTC. The gene calls are TRBV27 and TRBJ2-7; D uncertain. With 5 bases removed from V and 3 bases from J, the gap between germline ends came to 14 bases. The CDR3 length is 14 residues. CDR1 MNHEY and CDR2 SMNVEV come from the germline V gene (reference sequence).

This chain connects TRBV5-5 to TRBJ2-3; D might be TRBD1 (5 bases). Germline V CDR1 and CDR2: SGHKS, YYEKEE (reference sequence). Trimming shortened V by 3 bases and J by 2 bases, and 16 bases separated the two germline ends. The CDR3 is 16 amino acids. The CDR3 sequence: CASSYTWGRYTDTQYF. The CDR3 region has the DNA TGTGCCAGCAGCTACACTTGGGGCAGATACACAGATACGCAGTATTTT.

The chain is built from TRBV2 and TRBJ2-7, with D perhaps TRBD2 (6 bases). Germline CDR1 and CDR2: SNHLY and FYNNEI. The V and J ends lost 1 base and 3 bases respectively, with 7 bases between them. The CDR3 runs to 13 residues. The chain's CDR3 is CASSEGTNYEQYF. CDR3 in DNA: TGTGCCAGCAGTGAAGGGACTAACTACGAGCAGTACTTC.

The CDR3 here is CAWSVGGAFYEQYF. CDR3 in DNA: TGTGCCTGGAGTGTAGGGGGCGCCTTCTACGAGCAGTACTTC. J is TRBJ2-7 and V is TRBV30, with 7 bases aligning to TRBD1. The CDR3 extends over 14 amino acids. Per the germline V gene, CDR1 is GTSNPN and CDR2 is SVGIG (reference sequence). The J segment lost 3 bases and the V segment lost 0 bases, leaving 5 bases of the junction unmatched.

The V and J genes are TRBV6-6 and TRBJ2-7, with 9 nucleotides matching TRBD1. Trimming took 6 bases from V and 2 from J; bases not matched to a gene: 5. The V gene's germline CDR1 is MNHNY and CDR2 SVGAGI (reference sequence). This CDR3 has 14 amino acids. The DNA of the CDR3 is TGTGCCAGCAGCCTGACAGGGGGAACCTACGAGCAGTACTTC. Protein: CASSLTGGTYEQYF.

The genes are TRBV27 and TRBJ2-1, with 12 positions matching TRBD2. The CDR3 is 17 amino acids. Per germline, CDR1 MNHEY and CDR2 SMNVEV (reference sequence). Trimming at V came to 3 bases and at J to 7 bases, leaving 10 bases not matched to a gene. CDR3 amino acids: CASSLGSSGGARNEQFF. The CDR3 DNA sequence: TGTGCCAGCAGTTTGGGGTCTAGCGGGGGGGCAAGAAATGAGCAGTTCTTC.

A single count supports this clone. Additional DNA sequences in this sample encode the identical CDR3. This rearrangement joins TRBV5-1 to TRBJ2-7; tentative D call: TRBD1 (6 bases). V lost 0 bases, J lost 0 bases, and 10 bases lay in between. The germline gives CDR1 SGHRS, CDR2 YFSETQ. This CDR3 is 15 amino acids long. The CDR3 DNA reads TGCGCCAGCAGCTTGGGGCAGGGGTTCTCCTACGAGCAGTACTTC. It specifies CASSLGQGFSYEQYF.